This TCR beta chain was recovered during a study of blood T cell repertoires in COVID-19. The overall study: The origin of the acute and convalescent COVID-19 samples was the United States, Italy and Spain. PBMCs, B-cell-depleted T cells, or T cells were the source of the cDNA or gDNA that made up the material.

In the original processing: Counts of nucleated cells, estimated from reference gene primer amplification, were obtained. TCRdb's copy holds only in-frame clones and misses some; the assay was immunoSEQ multiplex PCR. V, J and clone size are those of that table, while D and trimming were read from the DNA. The sample holds under 300,000 clones, around nine tenths seen once. After removal of 1 base from V and 0 bases from J, the junction contained 1 base not matched to a gene. CDR3 size: 15 residues. The germline V gene has CDR1 KGHSH and CDR2 LQKENI. Specimen: peripheral blood. The V call is TRBV18, the J call TRBJ2-3; 7 bases line up with TRBD1. The source of this sequence is a man between 45 and 60 years old with acute or convalescent COVID-19. This CDR3 is CASSPQGASTDTQYF. The CDR3 nucleotides read TGTGCCAGCTCACCACAGGGGGCGAGCACAGATACGCAGTATTTT. The variable domain in full, with the rest retrieved from reference TRBV18 and TRBJ2-3, is NAGVMQNPRHLVRRRGQEARLRCSPMKGHSHVYWYRQLPEEGLKFMVYLQKENIIDESGMPKERFSAEFPKEGPSILRIQQVVRGDSAAYFCASSPQGASTDTQYFGPGTRLTVL.